The sequence of this TCR beta chain was determined in a study of cytomegalovirus exposure and HLA in healthy donors (dated by TCRdb to 2015 to 2018). Concerning the study at large: In an earlier analysis of some 610 of the donors, around 290 Gb of sequence data and roughly 100 million unique TCR beta sequences from approximately 180 million T cells were reported. Every repertoire in the discovery cohort had been generated on one and the same sequencing platform. High-throughput TCR immunosequencing, statistical association of individual TCRs with disease status, and machine learning were combined to predict cytomegalovirus infection status. Besides the first cohort of approximately 710 subjects, a separate validation cohort made up of 120 different subjects was used. Four to six DR-DQ haplotypes were handled as single units for association and clustering, since linkage in the cohort was strong. Among 350 to 400 genotyped donors of the cohort, an average of approximately 240,000 unique TCR beta nucleotide sequences were sequenced per donor, roughly 20% of them non-productive. Both class I and class II loci were covered by HLA typing, at four-digit resolution. Donor age, sex, ethnicity and CMV serostatus were compiled together with the repertoire data. The number of donors typed differed by locus, with 629-630 for A, B, C, DRB1 and DQB1, around 560 for DQA1, 606 for DPA1, and 400 to 490 for DPB1. To decide whether each TCR beta V gene segment behaved as functional or pseudogenic, an earlier analysis of approximately 600 of the donors relied on high-throughput TCR beta sequencing. Using immunosequencing, the study profiled T cell repertoires from around 670 subjects and related those repertoires to cytomegalovirus serostatus. A later genetic analysis used genome-wide SNP genotypes for about 60% of the roughly 700 donors, treating that subset as a discovery cohort. Rather than using new phenotypic data, the later analysis identified candidate immune exposures from TCR beta sequences and from how often those sequences occurred across donors. A later analysis re-analyzed previously published TCR beta repertoires from several hundred donors and added high-resolution HLA genotyping to study TCR occurrence patterns. The study aimed to test whether cataloging public T cell receptors could reveal signatures of past pathogen exposure. An early release covering roughly 600 HLA-typed donors comprised approximately 300 gigabases of sequencing data and approximately 85 million unique TCR sequences. Of the roughly 400 genotyped donors, 65% to 90% fell in the genetic ancestry cluster associated with self-reported Caucasian donors.

Turning to this clone: Its target antigen remains unknown. No clone much larger than this one lies a single base away; base qualities are absent.

Results and caveats for the whole study, not just this receptor: Correlated functional status among segregating V segments might be attributable to linkage disequilibrium, but an unknown experimental factor could not be ruled out. Most TCR sequences were seen in very few donors, while some public TCRs were found in many individuals. When HLA alleles, especially DR and DQ, strongly co-occurred, attributing TCR associations to individual alleles was difficult. The sequencing pipeline was judged likely to have produced a cluster of highly shared sequence variants as a technical artifact. A further reported finding was that TCR beta sequences accurately predicted the HLA-A and HLA-B alleles for most subjects in the first cohort. A total of 150 to 200 TCR beta chains were listed by the study as associated with cytomegalovirus. Three of the identified cytomegalovirus-associated TCR beta chains were confirmed in vitro to be specific for cytomegalovirus antigens. Presence/absence analyses assumed roughly uniform sequencing depth across donors, an assumption that may not hold. Because some donors lacked HLA typing at each locus, the association tests relied only on the typed subset. In a later analysis, the rate of TCR association differed among HLA loci, with DRB1 alleles having the most associated TCRs and HLA-C alleles having the fewest. A later analysis associated about 17,000 TCR beta sequences with specific HLA alleles at a false discovery rate of 0.05. Most CMV-associated TCR beta chains appeared to be HLA-restricted in a later analysis, and the HLA associations seemed to be driven largely by CMV exposure. A later genetic analysis associated a missense DCLRE1C variant with V-gene and J-gene trimming of TCR beta chains, and an independent cohort replicated the association. Some IMGT-functional V segments, including TRBV6-2 and TRBV6-3, could not be told apart with the 87-base-pair reads, so those segments were excluded. The classifier was reported to diagnose cytomegalovirus status with high specificity and sensitivity in both the original cohort and the validation cohort. According to the authors, the approach could potentially be generalized to other disease states and immunological phenotypes. This cohort had only TCR beta chains sequenced, and the lack of alpha or paired-chain data limited which features could be detected. For the cohort, immune exposure information was limited to CMV serostatus. In a later analysis, HLA-associated TCR beta chains were found to be more clonally expanded and to have lower generation probabilities than equally common non-associated chains. The earlier analysis of fewer than 750 of the donors excluded fewer than 20 rarely observed V segments, including chromosome 9 orphons, because counts were too low. Broadly in line with IMGT annotations, most TCR beta V segments showed up in productive rearrangements about 90% or about 30% of the time in an earlier analysis of under 700 of the donors. A later analysis reported that several top co-occurrence clusters appeared linked to parvovirus B19, influenza, CMV and Epstein-Barr virus. According to a later genetic analysis, donors in an Asian-associated ancestry cluster had fewer N-insertions in productive TCRs than the roughly 670-donor mean.

The cohort was made up of 500 to 850 healthy bone marrow donors. Cohort members were all nominally healthy when sampled, although unrecorded immune exposures were likely present. The donor tested CMV seronegative, placing the donor among the approximately 360 seronegative members of the cohort. Every donor gave a peripheral blood sample, and the peripheral blood mononuclear cells from that sample were used for TCR beta sequencing. Genomic DNA was extracted from the blood cell samples with the Qiagen DNeasy Blood Extraction Kit. Libraries were made using the immunoSEQ multiplex PCR assay. For the multiplex PCR, a mixture combining 60 forward primers for TCR Vbeta segments and 13 reverse primers for TCR Jbeta segments was used. The CDR3 region of rearranged TCR beta genes was amplified from genomic DNA with a multiplex PCR assay. Amplified TCR beta libraries were sequenced as 87-base-pair reads on the Illumina HiSeq System. The original pipeline was this. Across the 700 or so repertoires, a later analysis counted about 81 million unique TCR beta chains, roughly 11 million of which were shared by at least two donors. A nearest-neighbor algorithm error-corrected the raw reads and collapsed the reads into unique sequences, merging closely related sequences to remove PCR and sequencing errors. V, D and J gene segments were assigned by aligning CDR3 sequences to IMGT reference sequences. Each retained sequence needed at least a six-nucleotide match to both a V gene segment and a J gene segment. Rearrangements were classified as productive when the CDR3 lacked stop codons and remained in frame with V and J, and all other rearrangements were classified as non-productive. CDR3 was defined by IMGT convention, running from the second conserved V-encoded cysteine to the conserved J-encoded phenylalanine. The earlier analysis of 587 of the donors excluded sequences that lacked an unambiguous match to a single V gene segment. In an earlier analysis of 500 to 750 of the donors, V segments were called functional above 56.7% productive rearrangements and were called segregating when the between-donor standard deviation exceeded 5%. A statistical classification framework was built for diagnosing cytomegalovirus status from the catalog of TCR beta chain sequences. In a later analysis, V and J genes were assigned by comparing TCR nucleotide sequences against IMGT/GENE-DB human TR gene sequences. Using the TCRdist pipeline, a later analysis assigned CDR3 sequences along with most-parsimonious VDJ recombination scenarios. A later analysis defined each TCR beta chain by its CDR3 amino acid sequence plus V-gene family, and excluded reads lacking a unique V-gene family. As a way to deal with suspected cross-contamination and a sequencing artifact, a later analysis dropped hundreds of nucleotide sequences that were highly shared and had low generation probability. For each public chain, a later analysis derived a clonal expansion index from normalized ranks of inferred template counts within each repertoire. In a later analysis, generation probabilities were computed using a VDJ recombination model fitted to out-of-frame rearrangements, and the results were checked against IGoR. In a later analysis, hypergeometric tests were used to score TCR-TCR, TCR-HLA and TCR-CMV co-occurrence, with a repertoire-size bias correction applied to TCR pairs. False discovery rates were estimated in a later analysis by permuting HLA or CMV assignments 20 times. In a later analysis, co-occurring TCRs were grouped using DBSCAN, and TCRdist sequence similarity was added for clustering within HLA-allele-positive subsets. Repertoires with fewer than 30,000 or more than 120,000 public chains were left out of co-occurrence clustering, as were about 5 repertoires with anomalous nucleotide sharing. What TCRdb holds here is the immuneACCESS table cut down to in-frame rearrangements. Part of the clones is not present; checked against another copy, under half of the missing clones reflect an unresolved V gene, and the others are unexplained. V, J and clone size were drawn from that table, and D and trimming were deduced from the DNA. The sample records 90,000 to 100,000 clones, just under 70% of which are singletons. The ten top clones hold 2.5% to 3% of the sample.

The germline V gene (reference sequence) supplies CDR1 GTSNPN and CDR2 SVGIG. At the junction V is shortened by 8 bases and J by 3 bases, with 16 bases in between. Reading from cysteine to phenylalanine, the CDR3 counts 13 amino acids. Only CDR3 DNA remains: 39 bases, in frame from the first base. The receptor comes from a man aged 50-59 years in good health and CMV-seronegative. The sequenced sample was PBMCs. Recombination linked TRBV30 to TRBJ1-1, with the D gene uncertain. The bases read TGTGCCCTGGAGGGCCAGCCGTACACTGAAGCTTTCTTT. Its protein product is CALEGQPYTEAFF.